This TCR beta chain was sequenced during a study of cytomegalovirus exposure and HLA in healthy donors (dated 2017 in TCRdb). About the study as a whole: According to a later analysis, one platform produced both the roughly 130 validation repertoires and the 720 or so repertoires of the first cohort. The study aimed to test whether cataloging public T cell receptors could reveal signatures of past pathogen exposure. A separate validation cohort of about 110 different subjects was used in addition to the approximately 700-subject first cohort. To predict cytomegalovirus infection status, the study combined high-throughput TCR immunosequencing, statistical association of individual TCRs with disease status, and machine learning.

As regards this clone: The clone's antigen remains unknown. Base qualities are not recorded, but no much larger clone differs from it by a single base.

The donors belonged to the validation cohort of 120 subjects, which was separate from the 666-subject first cohort. The library relied on the immunoSEQ multiplex PCR assay. The study's processing was this. A statistical classification framework was built to diagnose cytomegalovirus status from the catalog of TCR beta chain sequences. TCRdb's version of the immuneACCESS table is confined to in-frame rearrangements and falls short of the full clone set. An unresolved V gene accounts for under half of the shortfall where checked; the remainder is of unknown origin. V, J and clone size were drawn from that table, and D and trimming were deduced from the DNA. For this sample the table gives about 200,000 clones, of which 84% were detected only once. The ten largest clones take up around an eighth of the sample. The paper as a whole reports these results and caveats: Across donors, most TCR sequences were observed very rarely, whereas some public TCRs were present in many individuals. The classifier was reported to diagnose cytomegalovirus status with high specificity and sensitivity in both the original cohort and the validation cohort. Of the cluster scores, around 95% were above 0 in a later analysis, which found that TCRs clustered in the first cohort also tended to co-occur in the 120 or so validation repertoires. A later analysis lacked HLA typing for the validation cohort, so it scored co-occurrence in that cohort across all 110 or so repertoires. The authors suggested that the approach could potentially be generalized to other disease states and immunological phenotypes. A total of 150 to 200 TCR beta chains were listed by the study as associated with cytomegalovirus. In vitro tests confirmed that a few of the cytomegalovirus-associated TCR beta chains recognize cytomegalovirus antigens.

The receptor comes from a woman in her twenties or thirties in good health and CMV-seropositive. Sample: PBMCs.

The DNA sequence is given as TGTGCCAGCAGTTTATACAGGGAATTGGGCACTGAAGCTTTCTTT. This codes for CASSLYRELGTEAFF. The chain was built from TRBV27 and TRBJ1-1, with TRBD1 perhaps the D gene, on 6 matching bases. Deletion took 1 base off V and 4 bases off J, with a span of 13 bases between the germline ends. Per the germline V gene (reference sequence), MNHEY is the CDR1 and SMNVEV is the CDR2. The CDR3 sequence holds 15 residues, the cysteine and phenylalanine included. Only the CDR3 DNA stays, 45 bases, in frame from base 1.